One and the same sample provided the 15 T cell receptor beta chains below, sequenced in a study of blood T cell repertoires in COVID-19. Profiled with immunoSEQ multiplex PCR; TCRdb holds only in-frame clones, not every one. Of tens of thousands of clones in the sample, under 80% were seen once. What was sequenced was peripheral blood. The origin of the receptors is a man in his 70s with COVID-19, enrolled during active disease.

The CDR3 loop reads CASSQDSRINTGELFF. DNA of the CDR3: TGCGCCAGCAGCCAAGATTCGAGGATTAACACCGGGGAGCTGTTTTTT. This chain connects TRBV4-3 to TRBJ2-2; D gene uncertain. The CDR3 is 16 amino acids. V lost 0 bases and J lost 2, with 10 bases in between. Germline assignment: CDR1 LGHNA and CDR2 YSLEER.

The CDR3 reads CASGFGIAGGNEQFF. The CDR3 DNA reads TGTGCTAGTGGTTTTGGAATAGCGGGAGGTAATGAGCAGTTCTTC. V usage is TRBV12-5 and J usage is TRBJ2-1; 10 bases map to TRBD2. Germline values: CDR1 LGHNT, CDR2 FRNRAP. The CDR3 sequence is 15 residues long. J lost 7 bases, V lost 3 bases, and 6 bases had no gene match.

The J gene is TRBJ2-7, the V gene TRBV3-1 (or the pseudogene TRBV3-2); D is undetermined. Germline values: CDR1 LGHDT, CDR2 YNNKEL (reference sequence). With 2 bases removed from V and 6 bases from J, the gap between germline ends came to 8 bases. The CDR3 covers 12 residues. CDR3 in amino acids: CASSQSGSEQYF. The CDR3 DNA sequence: TGTGCCAGCAGCCAATCTGGCTCCGAGCAGTACTTC.

This chain uses TRBV5-1 with TRBJ2-1; 11 bases are shared with TRBD2. This CDR3 is built from 16 residues. Germline CDR1 reads SGHRS; CDR2 reads YFSETQ. V shed 4 bases, J shed 2 bases, and the junction held 5 bases outside the gene matches. The CDR3 loop is CASSPLAGGPYNEQFF. The DNA of the CDR3 is TGCGCCAGCAGCCCCCTAGCGGGAGGTCCCTACAATGAGCAGTTCTTC.

V gene TRBV6-5 combines with J gene TRBJ1-2; perhaps TRBD1 as D (6 bases). The CDR3 loop spans 13 amino acids. Trimming left V 8 bases short and J 5 bases short, with 15 bases between. CDR1 and CDR2 (germline): MNHEY, SVGAGI. CDR3 loop: CASEARGVYGYTF. In DNA, the CDR3 is TGTGCCAGCGAAGCCAGGGGTGTTTATGGCTACACCTTC.

The chain carries TRBV19 and TRBJ1-5; D unclear. This CDR3 region has 13 residues. Trimming stripped 5 bases from V and 7 bases from J, with 12 bases between. Per germline, CDR1 LNHDA and CDR2 SQIVND (reference sequence). The CDR3 nucleotides are TGTGCCAGTAGTGTAGGACGGAGGCAGCCCCAGCATTTT. It is translated as CASSVGRRQPQHF.

The chain recombines TRBV30 with TRBJ2-7; D is ambiguous. This CDR3 comprises 13 residues. The V and J ends lost 5 bases and 6 bases respectively, with 17 bases between them. The germline V gene has CDR1 GTSNPN and CDR2 SVGIG (reference sequence). The CDR3 DNA reads TGTGCCTGGTCCTTAGCTCCGGTCCCCGAGCAGTACTTC. This codes for CAWSLAPVPEQYF.

This chain joins TRBV24-1 and TRBJ2-5, with TRBD1 matching 8 bases. CDR1 KGHDR and CDR2 SFDVKD come from the germline V gene. V was clipped by 8 bases and J by 3 bases; unmatched bases: 10. The CDR3 loop spans 15 amino acids. Here the CDR3 reads CATMAGQGREETQYF. CDR3 coding DNA: TGTGCCACCATGGCCGGACAGGGCCGAGAAGAGACCCAGTACTTC.

V is TRBV28 and J is TRBJ1-1; no clear D gene. Trimming removed 7 bases from V and 1 base from J, with 7 bases in between. This CDR3 has 12 amino acids. The V gene's germline CDR1 is MDHEN and CDR2 SYDVKM. The DNA for the CDR3 is TGTGCCAGCAAACAGTCGAACACTGAAGCTTTCTTT. It encodes CASKQSNTEAFF. Supplemented by reference TRBV28 and TRBJ1-1, the full variable domain reads DVKVTQSSRYLVKRTGEKVFLECVQDMDHENMFWYRQDPGLGLRLIYFSYDVKMKEKGDIPEGYSVSREKKERFSLILESASTNQTSMYLCASKQSNTEAFFGQGTRLTVV.

In the case of this clone: Mismatch with germline at one junction end may stem from a read error. The chain carries TRBV29-1 and TRBJ2-1; maybe TRBD2 (6 bases). Germline CDR1 reads SQVTM; CDR2 reads ANQGSEA. The CDR3 is made up of 14 amino acids. The DNA of the CDR3 is TGCAGCGTAGAAGTAGCGGCATCGAGCGATGAGCAGTTCTTC. This codes for CSVEVAASSDEQFF.

The chain joins TRBV19 to TRBJ1-2; 8 bases fit TRBD1. CDR3 length: 14 amino acids. CDR1 is LNHDA and CDR2 is SQIVND in the germline V gene (reference sequence). Trimming took 6 bases from V and 2 from J; bases not matched to a gene: 5. In DNA, the CDR3 is TGTGCCAGTAGGAACCGGGACAGGAACTATGGCTACACCTTC. Residues: CASRNRDRNYGYTF.

This clone was picked up a small number of times. The gene calls are TRBV4-2 and TRBJ2-1; 7 bases map to TRBD2. V dropped 7 bases and J dropped 2; count of bases not matched to a gene: 11. Germline V gene lookup returns CDR1 LGHNA and CDR2 YNFKEQ. The CDR3 is made up of 16 amino acids. The CDR3 DNA sequence: TGTGCCAGCACCTTGGAGAGCGGGAACCCCTACAATGAGCAGTTCTTC. It translates to CASTLESGNPYNEQFF.

This clone was counted only a few times. The chain is built from TRBV27 and TRBJ2-7; 7 positions match TRBD1. With 5 bases clipped from V and 5 bases from J, the junction kept 12 bases outside the gene matches. Per germline, CDR1 MNHEY and CDR2 SMNVEV (reference sequence). The CDR3 is made up of 15 amino acids. The DNA for the CDR3 is TGTGCCAGCAGTCCCCGGACAGGTTGGGGAGACGAGCAGTACTTC. Protein product: CASSPRTGWGDEQYF.

J is TRBJ2-1 and V is TRBV29-1; D ambiguous. The CDR3 is made up of 15 amino acids. Germline assignment: CDR1 SQVTM and CDR2 ANQGSEA. The V gene lost 4 bases and the J gene lost 3 bases, with 16 bases spanning the gap. The CDR3 here is CSVGPAAGGYNEQFF. In DNA, the CDR3 is TGCAGCGTTGGTCCCGCCGCCGGTGGCTACAATGAGCAGTTCTTC.

The CDR3: CASSRRWTALAKNIQYF. CDR3 nucleotides: TGTGCCAGCAGCCGGCGGTGGACAGCACTAGCCAAAAACATTCAGTACTTC. The chain joins TRBV27 to TRBJ2-4; D is perhaps TRBD1 (6 bases). CDR3 size: 17 residues. CDR1 and CDR2 (germline): MNHEY, SMNVEV (reference sequence). Trimming removed 6 bases at V and 0 bases at J, with 18 bases between.